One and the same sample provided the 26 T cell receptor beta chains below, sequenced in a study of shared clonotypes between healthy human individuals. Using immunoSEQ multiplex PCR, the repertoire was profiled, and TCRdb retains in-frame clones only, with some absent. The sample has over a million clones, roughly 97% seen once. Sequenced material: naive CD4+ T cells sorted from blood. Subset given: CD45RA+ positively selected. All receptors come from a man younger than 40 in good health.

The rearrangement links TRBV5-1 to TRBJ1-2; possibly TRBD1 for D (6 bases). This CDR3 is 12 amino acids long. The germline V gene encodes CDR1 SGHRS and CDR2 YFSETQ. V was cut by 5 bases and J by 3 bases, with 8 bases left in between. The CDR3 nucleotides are TGCGCCAGCAGTACAGGGTACTATGGCTACACCTTC. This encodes CASSTGYYGYTF.

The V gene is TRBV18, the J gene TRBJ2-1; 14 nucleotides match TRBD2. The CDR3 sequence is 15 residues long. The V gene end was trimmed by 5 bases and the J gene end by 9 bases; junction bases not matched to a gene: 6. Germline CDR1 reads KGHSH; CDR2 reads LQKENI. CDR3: CASSMGLAGAGEQFF. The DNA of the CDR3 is TGTGCCAGCTCAATGGGACTAGCGGGAGCGGGTGAGCAGTTCTTC.

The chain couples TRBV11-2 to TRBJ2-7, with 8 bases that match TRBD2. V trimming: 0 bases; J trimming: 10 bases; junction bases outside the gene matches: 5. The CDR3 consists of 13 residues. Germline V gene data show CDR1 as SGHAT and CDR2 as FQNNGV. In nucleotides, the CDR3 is TGTGCCAGCAGCTTAGATCGTAGCGGGAATCAGTACTTC. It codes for CASSLDRSGNQYF.

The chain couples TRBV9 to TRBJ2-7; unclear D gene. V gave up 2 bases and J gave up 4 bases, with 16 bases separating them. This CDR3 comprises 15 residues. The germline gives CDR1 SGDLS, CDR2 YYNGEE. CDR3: CASSVQADRAYEQYF. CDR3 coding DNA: TGTGCCAGCAGCGTTCAGGCGGACCGGGCATACGAGCAGTACTTC.

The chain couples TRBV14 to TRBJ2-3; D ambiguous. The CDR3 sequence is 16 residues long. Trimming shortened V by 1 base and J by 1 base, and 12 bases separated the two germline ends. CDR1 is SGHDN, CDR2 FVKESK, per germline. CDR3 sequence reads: CASSQVTGIGTDTQYF. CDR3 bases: TGTGCCAGCAGCCAAGTGACTGGGATAGGCACAGATACGCAGTATTTT.

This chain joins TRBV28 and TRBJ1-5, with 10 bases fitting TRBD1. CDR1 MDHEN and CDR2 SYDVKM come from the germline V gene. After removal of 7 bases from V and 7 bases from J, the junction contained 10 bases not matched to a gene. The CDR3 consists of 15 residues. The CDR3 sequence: CASIRAGTGEQPQHF. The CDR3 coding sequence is TGTGCCAGCATTCGAGCCGGGACAGGGGAACAGCCCCAGCATTTT.

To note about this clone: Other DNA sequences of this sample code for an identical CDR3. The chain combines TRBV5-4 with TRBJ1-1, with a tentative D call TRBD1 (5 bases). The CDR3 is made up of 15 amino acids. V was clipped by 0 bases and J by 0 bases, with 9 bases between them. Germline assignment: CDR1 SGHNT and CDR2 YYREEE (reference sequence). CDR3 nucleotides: TGTGCCAGCAGCTTGGGTGGGGGGATGAACACTGAAGCTTTCTTT. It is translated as CASSLGGGMNTEAFF.

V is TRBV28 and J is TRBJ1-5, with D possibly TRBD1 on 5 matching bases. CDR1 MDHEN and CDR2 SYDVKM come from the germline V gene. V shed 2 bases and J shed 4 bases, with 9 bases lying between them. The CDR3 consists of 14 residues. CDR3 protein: CASSLGAQNQPQHF. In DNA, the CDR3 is TGTGCCAGCAGTTTAGGGGCCCAGAATCAGCCCCAGCATTTT. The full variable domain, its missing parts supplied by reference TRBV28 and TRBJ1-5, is DVKVTQSSRYLVKRTGEKVFLECVQDMDHENMFWYRQDPGLGLRLIYFSYDVKMKEKGDIPEGYSVSREKKERFSLILESASTNQTSMYLCASSLGAQNQPQHFGDGTRLSIL.

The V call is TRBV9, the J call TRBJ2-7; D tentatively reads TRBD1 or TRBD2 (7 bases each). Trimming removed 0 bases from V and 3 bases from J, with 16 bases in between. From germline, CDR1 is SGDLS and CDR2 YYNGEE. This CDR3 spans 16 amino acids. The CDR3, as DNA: TGTGCCAGCAGCGTAGCAGGGGGAGGGGAGTTCTACGAGCAGTACTTC. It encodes CASSVAGGGEFYEQYF.

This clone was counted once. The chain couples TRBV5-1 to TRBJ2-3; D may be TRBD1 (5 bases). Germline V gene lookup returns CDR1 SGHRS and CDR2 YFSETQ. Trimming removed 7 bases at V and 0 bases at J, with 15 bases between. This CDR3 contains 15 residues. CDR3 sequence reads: CASWGGILSTDTQYF. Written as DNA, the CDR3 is TGCGCCAGCTGGGGCGGAATTCTAAGCACAGATACGCAGTATTTT.

The CDR3 DNA sequence: TGTGCCAGCAGCTTAGGATTAGGACAGGGAGGTCAAGAGACCCAGTACTTC. Its protein product is CASSLGLGQGGQETQYF. The genes are TRBV7-2 and TRBJ2-5; 8 bases are shared with TRBD1. The junction had 9 bases not matched to a gene; V was cut back by 1 base and J by 2 bases. CDR3 size: 17 residues. Germline lookup yields CDR1 SGHTA and CDR2 FQGNSA. Full variable domain (outside the CDR3, taken from reference TRBV7-2 and TRBJ2-5): GAGVSQSPSNKVTEKGKDVELRCDPISGHTALYWYRQSLGQGLEFLIYFQGNSAPDKSGLPSDRFSAERTGGSVSTLTIQRTQQEDSAVYLCASSLGLGQGGQETQYFGPGTRLLVL.

CDR3 in DNA: TGTGCCAGCTCACCCTCGGGGGAGTACCAGCCCCAGCATTTT. Protein sequence: CASSPSGEYQPQHF. J is TRBJ1-5 and V is TRBV18; D possibly corresponds to TRBD1 (5 bases). Trimming shortened V by 3 bases and J by 7 bases, and 13 bases separated the two germline ends. From germline, CDR1 is KGHSH and CDR2 LQKENI. CDR3 length: 14 amino acids.

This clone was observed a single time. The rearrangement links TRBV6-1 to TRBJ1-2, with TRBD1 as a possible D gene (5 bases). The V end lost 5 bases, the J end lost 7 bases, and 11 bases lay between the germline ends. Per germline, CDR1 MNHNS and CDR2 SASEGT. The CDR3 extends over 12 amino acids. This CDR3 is CASSSGGAGYTF. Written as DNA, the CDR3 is TGTGCCAGCAGTTCCGGGGGTGCTGGCTACACCTTC.

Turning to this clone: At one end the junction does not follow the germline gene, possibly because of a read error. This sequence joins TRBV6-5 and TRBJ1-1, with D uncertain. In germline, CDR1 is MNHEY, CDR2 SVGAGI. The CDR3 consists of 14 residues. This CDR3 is CASSPHGGNAEAFF. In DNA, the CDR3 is TGTGCCAGCAGTCCACACGGCGGGAACGCTGAAGCTTTCTTT.

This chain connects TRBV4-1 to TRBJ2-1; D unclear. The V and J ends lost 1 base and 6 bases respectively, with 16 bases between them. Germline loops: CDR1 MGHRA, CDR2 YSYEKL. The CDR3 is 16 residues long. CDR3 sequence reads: CASSQGGRPDLNEQFF. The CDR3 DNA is TGCGCCAGCAGCCAAGGCGGACGACCAGACCTCAATGAGCAGTTCTTC.

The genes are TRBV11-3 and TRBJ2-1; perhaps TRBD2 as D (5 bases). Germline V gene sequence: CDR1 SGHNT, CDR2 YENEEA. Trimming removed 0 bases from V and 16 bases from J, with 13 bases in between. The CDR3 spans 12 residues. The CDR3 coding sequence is TGTGCCAGCAGCTTAGATGGGAGCAGAGAATTCTTC. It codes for CASSLDGSREFF.

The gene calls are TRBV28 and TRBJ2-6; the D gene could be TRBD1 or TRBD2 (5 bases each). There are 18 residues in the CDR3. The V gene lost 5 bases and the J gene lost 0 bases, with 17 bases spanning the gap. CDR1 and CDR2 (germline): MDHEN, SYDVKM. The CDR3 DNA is TGTGCCAGCAGTCCACCACCGGGGCAAGGCTCTGGGGCCAACGTCCTGACTTTC. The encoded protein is CASSPPPGQGSGANVLTF.

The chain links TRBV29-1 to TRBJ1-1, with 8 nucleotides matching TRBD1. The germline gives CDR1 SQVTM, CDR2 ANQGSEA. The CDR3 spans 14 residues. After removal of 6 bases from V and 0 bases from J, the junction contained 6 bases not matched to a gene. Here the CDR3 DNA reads TGCAGCGTGGCCAGGGGGCGGGTGAACACTGAAGCTTTCTTT. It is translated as CSVARGRVNTEAFF.

CDR3 sequence: CASCRNLMNTEAFF. The CDR3 DNA follows: TGTGCCAGCTGTCGGAACTTGATGAACACTGAAGCTTTCTTT. The chain recombines TRBV18 with TRBJ1-1; D is undetermined. CDR1 is KGHSH, CDR2 LQKENI, per germline. V lost 7 bases to trimming and J lost 0 bases, with 12 bases between them. The CDR3 has 14 amino acids.

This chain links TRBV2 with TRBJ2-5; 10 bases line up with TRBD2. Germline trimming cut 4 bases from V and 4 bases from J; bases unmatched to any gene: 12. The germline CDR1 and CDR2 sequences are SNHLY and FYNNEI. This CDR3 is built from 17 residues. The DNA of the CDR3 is TGTGCCAGCAGTGGAGGGGCTAGCGGGAGTATAGGAGAGACCCAGTACTTC. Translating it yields CASSGGASGSIGETQYF.

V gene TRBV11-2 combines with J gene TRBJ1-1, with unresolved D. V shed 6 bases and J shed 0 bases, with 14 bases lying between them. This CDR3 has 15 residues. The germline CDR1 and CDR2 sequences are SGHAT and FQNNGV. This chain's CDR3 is CASSSSGLLNTEAFF. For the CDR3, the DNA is TGTGCCAGCAGTTCATCTGGACTGTTGAACACTGAAGCTTTCTTT.

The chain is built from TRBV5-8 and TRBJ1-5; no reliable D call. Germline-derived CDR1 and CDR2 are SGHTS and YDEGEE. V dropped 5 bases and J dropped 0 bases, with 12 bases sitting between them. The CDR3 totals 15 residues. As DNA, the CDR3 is TGTGCCAGCAGTTCCGACGGGTATAGCAATCAGCCCCAGCATTTT. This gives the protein CASSSDGYSNQPQHF.

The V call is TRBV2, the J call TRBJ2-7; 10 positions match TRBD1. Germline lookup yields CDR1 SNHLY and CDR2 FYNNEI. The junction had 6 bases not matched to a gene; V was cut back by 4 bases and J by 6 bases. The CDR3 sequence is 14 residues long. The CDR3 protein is CASSAMGTGVEQYF. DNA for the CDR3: TGTGCCAGCAGTGCTATGGGGACAGGGGTCGAGCAGTACTTC.

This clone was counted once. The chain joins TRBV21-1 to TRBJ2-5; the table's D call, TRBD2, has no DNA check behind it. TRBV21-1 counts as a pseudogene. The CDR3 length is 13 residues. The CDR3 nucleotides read TGTGCCAGCAGCAAAAAGGAGCAAGAGACCCAGTACTTC. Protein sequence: CASSKKEQETQYF.

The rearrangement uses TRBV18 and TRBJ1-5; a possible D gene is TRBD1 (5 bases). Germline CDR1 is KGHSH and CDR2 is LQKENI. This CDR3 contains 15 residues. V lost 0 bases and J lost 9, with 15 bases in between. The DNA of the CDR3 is TGTGCCAGCTCACCACCGCTCTCCAGTCAGGGGCCCCAGCATTTT. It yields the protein CASSPPLSSQGPQHF.

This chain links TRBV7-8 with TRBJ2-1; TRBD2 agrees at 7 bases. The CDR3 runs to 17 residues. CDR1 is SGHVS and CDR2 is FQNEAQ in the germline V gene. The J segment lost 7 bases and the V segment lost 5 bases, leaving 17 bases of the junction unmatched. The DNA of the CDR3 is TGTGCCAGCAGCCCTGCAGCTCTGGCGGGAGTCGGAAATGAGCAGTTCTTC. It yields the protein CASSPAALAGVGNEQFF.